The 8 T cell receptor beta chains presented below share a single source sample, sequenced in a study of blood T cell repertoires in COVID-19. Here immunoSEQ multiplex PCR was the method, and the copy in TCRdb shows in-frame clones only, minus some. The sample consists of 200,000 to 250,000 clones, 70% to 90% of them appearing once. Sequenced: peripheral blood. The receptors here all came from a woman aged 18 to 35 who had recovered from COVID-19.

The rearrangement links TRBV29-1 to TRBJ1-4; 8 bases agree with TRBD1. The germline CDR1 and CDR2 sequences are SQVTM and ANQGSEA. V lost 2 bases and J lost 8; bases outside the gene matches: 4. CDR3 size: 13 residues. CDR3 sequence reads: CSVEIQGGEKLFF. Here the CDR3 DNA reads TGCAGCGTTGAAATACAGGGGGGGGAAAAACTGTTTTTT.

The chain uses TRBV6-1 and TRBJ1-4, with 7 bases matching TRBD1. Looked up from germline, CDR1 is MNHNS and CDR2 is SASEGT. V was pared by 2 bases and J by 11 bases, with 5 bases of the junction left unmatched. The CDR3 has 13 residues. CDR3 region: CASSESGQRKLFF. For the CDR3, the DNA is TGTGCCAGCAGTGAATCGGGACAGCGGAAACTGTTTTTT.

This rearrangement joins TRBV2 to TRBJ1-4, with 7 positions matching TRBD1. J was trimmed by 0 bases and V by 6 bases; bases with no gene match: 4. The germline gives CDR1 SNHLY, CDR2 FYNNEI. CDR3 length equals 15 residues. In nucleotides, the CDR3 is TGTGCCAGCAGCTGGGACAGAGCAACTAATGAAAAACTGTTTTTT. This translates into CASSWDRATNEKLFF.

The chain links TRBV19 to TRBJ2-2; 10 positions match TRBD2. The junction had 12 bases not matched to a gene; V was cut back by 4 bases and J by 7 bases. Germline V CDR1 and CDR2: LNHDA, SQIVND (reference sequence). The CDR3 consists of 17 residues. The chain's CDR3 is CASSTPLAGEGSGELFF. CDR3 in DNA: TGTGCCAGTAGTACCCCCCTAGCGGGAGAGGGGAGCGGGGAGCTGTTTTTT.

V and J are TRBV5-4 and TRBJ2-2; 14 bases map to TRBD2. This CDR3 comprises 15 residues. Germline V CDR1 and CDR2: SGHNT, YYREEE (reference sequence). Germline trimming cut 3 bases from V and 7 bases from J; bases unmatched to any gene: 2. As DNA, the CDR3 is TGTGCCAGCAGCTACGGGACTAGCGGGAGCGGGGAGCTGTTTTTT. Amino acids: CASSYGTSGSGELFF.

The chain uses TRBV18 and TRBJ2-7, with 8 nucleotides matching TRBD1. Trimming cost V 4 bases and J 4 bases; bases outside gene matches: 6. The germline V gene has CDR1 KGHSH and CDR2 LQKENI. The CDR3 loop spans 14 amino acids. CDR3 loop: CASSLPGQVYEQYF. The CDR3 nucleotides read TGTGCCAGCTCACTCCCGGGACAGGTGTACGAGCAGTACTTC.

The sample holds one count of this clone. V gene TRBV7-6 combines with J gene TRBJ2-3, with TRBD2 identical over 12 bases. The junction had 7 bases not matched to a gene; V was cut back by 5 bases and J by 1 base. From germline, CDR1 is SGHVS and CDR2 FNYEAQ. There are 17 residues in the CDR3. The chain's CDR3 is CASSRRTSGIRTDTQYF. CDR3 nucleotides: TGTGCCAGCAGCCGCCGGACTAGCGGGATCCGCACAGATACGCAGTATTTT.

The V and J genes are TRBV30 and TRBJ2-5; 7 bases align to TRBD2. CDR3 length equals 16 residues. Germline V CDR1 and CDR2: GTSNPN, SVGIG (reference sequence). With V trimmed by 7 bases and J by 0 bases, 14 bases remained unmatched. The CDR3 region has the DNA TGTGCCTTCCTACCAGCGGGACTAAGGTACCAAGAGACCCAGTACTTC. This translates into CAFLPAGLRYQETQYF. Combining the CDR3 with reference TRBV30 and TRBJ2-5 gives the whole variable domain SQTIHQWPATLVQPVGSPLSLECTVEGTSNPNLYWYRQAAGRGLQLLFYSVGIGQISSEVPQNLSASRPQDRQFILSSKKLLLSDSGFYLCAFLPAGLRYQETQYFGPGTRLLVL.